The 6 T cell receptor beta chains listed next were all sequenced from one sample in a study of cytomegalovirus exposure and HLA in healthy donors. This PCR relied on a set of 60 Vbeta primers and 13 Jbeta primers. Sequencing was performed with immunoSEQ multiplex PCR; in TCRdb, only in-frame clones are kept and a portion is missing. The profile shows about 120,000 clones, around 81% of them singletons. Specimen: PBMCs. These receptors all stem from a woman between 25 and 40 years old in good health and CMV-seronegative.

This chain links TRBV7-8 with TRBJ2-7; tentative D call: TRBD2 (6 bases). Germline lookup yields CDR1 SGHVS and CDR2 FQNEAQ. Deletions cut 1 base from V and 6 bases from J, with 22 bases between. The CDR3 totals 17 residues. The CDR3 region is CASSLGTNNKNNREQYF. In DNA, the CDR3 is TGTGCCAGCAGCTTAGGGACTAATAACAAAAACAACCGCGAGCAGTACTTC.

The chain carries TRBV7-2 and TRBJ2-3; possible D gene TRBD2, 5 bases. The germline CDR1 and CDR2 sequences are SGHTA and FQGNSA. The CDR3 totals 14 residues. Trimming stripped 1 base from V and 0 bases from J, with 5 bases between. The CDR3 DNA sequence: TGTGCCAGCAGCTTAGTAGCGAGCACAGATACGCAGTATTTT. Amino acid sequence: CASSLVASTDTQYF.

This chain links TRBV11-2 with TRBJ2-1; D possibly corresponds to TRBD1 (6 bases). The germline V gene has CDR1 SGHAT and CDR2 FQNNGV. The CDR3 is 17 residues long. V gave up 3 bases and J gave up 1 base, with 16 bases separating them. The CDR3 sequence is CASSLTFQGLSYNEQFF. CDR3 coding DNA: TGTGCCAGCAGCTTGACCTTTCAGGGGTTGTCCTACAATGAGCAGTTCTTC.

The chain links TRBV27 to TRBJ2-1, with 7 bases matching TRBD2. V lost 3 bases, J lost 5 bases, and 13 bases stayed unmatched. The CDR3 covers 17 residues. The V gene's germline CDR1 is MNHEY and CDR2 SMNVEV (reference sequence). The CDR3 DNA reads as TGTGCCAGCAGTTTCCTAGGGAGGGCCCTCGGCGACAATGAGCAGTTCTTC. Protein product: CASSFLGRALGDNEQFF.

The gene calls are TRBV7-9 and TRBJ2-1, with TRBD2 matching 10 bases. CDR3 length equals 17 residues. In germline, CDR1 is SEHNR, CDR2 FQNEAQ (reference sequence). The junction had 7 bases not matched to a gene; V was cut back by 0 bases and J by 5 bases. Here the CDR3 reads CASSLAASGRTDNEQFF. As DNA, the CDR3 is TGTGCCAGCAGCTTAGCAGCTAGCGGGAGAACAGACAATGAGCAGTTCTTC.

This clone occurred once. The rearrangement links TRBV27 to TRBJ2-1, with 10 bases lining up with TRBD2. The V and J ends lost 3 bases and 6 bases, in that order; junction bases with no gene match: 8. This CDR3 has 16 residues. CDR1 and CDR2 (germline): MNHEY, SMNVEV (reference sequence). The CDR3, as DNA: TGTGCCAGCAGTTTCCTAGCGGGAGAACCTATCAATGAGCAGTTCTTC. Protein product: CASSFLAGEPINEQFF.